One sample yielded the 30 T cell receptor beta chains listed below, sequenced in a study of blood T cell repertoires in COVID-19. Measured with immunoSEQ multiplex PCR; TCRdb has only the in-frame clones, and not every one. The table lists roughly 65,000 clones, about nine tenths of them singletons. The material sequenced was peripheral blood. The receptors originated from an older woman with acute or convalescent COVID-19.

The rearrangement uses TRBV20-1 and TRBJ2-2, with 10 bases lining up with TRBD1. This CDR3 region has 18 residues. With V trimmed by 3 bases and J by 0 bases, 10 bases remained unmatched. The V gene's germline CDR1 is DFQATT and CDR2 SNEGSKA (reference sequence). This CDR3 is CSASDPGTGVANTGELFF. The CDR3 DNA is TGCAGTGCTAGTGACCCCGGGACAGGGGTCGCGAACACCGGGGAGCTGTTTTTT.

V gene TRBV5-5 combines with J gene TRBJ1-1; a possible D gene is TRBD1 (5 bases). With 1 base removed from V and 0 bases from J, the gap between germline ends came to 19 bases. The germline V gene has CDR1 SGHKS and CDR2 YYEKEE (reference sequence). This CDR3 spans 18 amino acids. CDR3 sequence reads: CASSLFFLGGGMNTEAFF. The DNA of the CDR3 is TGTGCCAGCAGCTTGTTTTTTCTCGGTGGGGGGATGAACACTGAAGCTTTCTTT.

The rearrangement joins TRBV16 to TRBJ1-5; D ambiguous. The V and J ends lost 4 bases and 2 bases respectively, with 12 bases between them. Germline-derived CDR1 and CDR2 are KGHSY and FQNENV. The CDR3 is 15 amino acids. The CDR3 region is CASSLAGTGNQPQHF. The CDR3, as DNA: TGTGCCAGCAGCCTTGCAGGTACGGGCAATCAGCCCCAGCATTTT.

The gene calls are TRBV5-4 and TRBJ2-5, with TRBD1 matching 9 bases. There are 15 residues in the CDR3. After removal of 4 bases from V and 3 bases from J, the junction contained 7 bases not matched to a gene. CDR1 and CDR2 (germline): SGHNT, YYREEE (reference sequence). The CDR3 DNA follows: TGTGCCAGCAGCCCCGGGACAGGGAGGAAAGAGACCCAGTACTTC. This encodes CASSPGTGRKETQYF.

The CDR3 DNA reads TGTGCCAGCAGCCGAAGGACAGGTTTTAACACTGAAGCTTTCTTT. It encodes CASSRRTGFNTEAFF. The rearrangement uses TRBV27 and TRBJ1-1; the match to TRBD1 covers 7 bases. This CDR3 has 15 residues. Trimming at V came to 6 bases and at J to 2 bases, leaving 9 bases not matched to a gene. Looked up from germline, CDR1 is MNHEY and CDR2 is SMNVEV (reference sequence).

This sequence joins TRBV5-1 and TRBJ2-3; possibly TRBD2 for D (6 bases). V was clipped by 6 bases and J by 2 bases, with 13 bases between them. In germline, CDR1 is SGHRS, CDR2 YFSETQ. This CDR3 spans 14 amino acids. Here the CDR3 DNA reads TGCGCCAGCATGGAGGGGCCCGTCACAGATACGCAGTATTTT. This gives the protein CASMEGPVTDTQYF.

This clone was counted a few times. The CDR3 sequence: CASSSLQGYEQYF. The CDR3, as DNA: TGTGCCAGCAGTTCACTACAGGGCTACGAGCAGTACTTC. This rearrangement joins TRBV28 to TRBJ2-7; tentative D call: TRBD1 (6 bases). The CDR3 contains 13 residues. Trimming shortened V by 4 bases and J by 3 bases, and 10 bases separated the two germline ends. Germline lookup yields CDR1 MDHEN and CDR2 SYDVKM.

This chain uses TRBV12-3 or TRBV12-4 with TRBJ1-5; no reliable D call. The ends were cut back, 11 bases at V and 3 bases at J, with 14 bases in the middle. This CDR3 spans 13 amino acids. The CDR3 DNA is TGTGCCCATAGTACAGATGACAATCAGCCCCAGCATTTT. Encoded protein: CAHSTDDNQPQHF.

Written as DNA, the CDR3 is TGCGCCAGCAGCTTTGGGACTTACACTGAAGCTTTCTTT. The encoded protein is CASSFGTYTEAFF. This chain links TRBV5-1 with TRBJ1-1, with TRBD1 as a possible D gene (5 bases). Germline loops: CDR1 SGHRS, CDR2 YFSETQ. The germline V and J ends were trimmed by 2 bases and 3 bases, with 8 bases remaining between them. CDR3 length: 13 amino acids.

Written as DNA, the CDR3 is TGTGCCGGTACTAGCGGGGCTGGCACAGATACGCAGTATTTT. Translated, it gives CAGTSGAGTDTQYF. The V and J genes are TRBV28 and TRBJ2-3; 10 nucleotides line up with TRBD2. There are 14 residues in the CDR3. Germline assignment: CDR1 MDHEN and CDR2 SYDVKM. V trimming: 11 bases; J trimming: 1 base; junction bases outside the gene matches: 6.

The chain recombines TRBV15 with TRBJ1-1; 8 bases match TRBD1. The CDR3 is made up of 16 amino acids. CDR1 and CDR2 from the germline V gene are LNHNV and YYDKDF (reference sequence). V dropped 6 bases and J dropped 0; count of bases not matched to a gene: 9. In nucleotides, the CDR3 is TGTGCCACCAGTTGGGGCAGGGGGCGTCTGAACACTGAAGCTTTCTTT. Its translation is CATSWGRGRLNTEAFF.

This clone was seen more than once but under ten times. The rearrangement uses TRBV4-2 and TRBJ1-3; TRBD1 agrees at 9 bases. The CDR3 is made up of 17 amino acids. The germline CDR1 and CDR2 sequences are LGHNA and YNFKEQ. With 6 bases clipped from V and 4 bases from J, the junction kept 13 bases outside the gene matches. The CDR3 is CASSQWGWTGVGNTIYF. The CDR3 coding sequence is TGTGCCAGCAGTCAGTGGGGGTGGACAGGGGTCGGAAACACCATATATTTT.

The J gene is TRBJ2-3, the V gene TRBV3-1 (or the pseudogene TRBV3-2), with D maybe TRBD1 (5 bases). The CDR3 runs 13 residues. The germline V gene has CDR1 LGHDT and CDR2 YNNKEL (reference sequence). Trimming removed 5 bases from V and 1 base from J, with 7 bases in between. CDR3 bases: TGTGCCAGCAGCGGGGCGGGCACAGATACGCAGTATTTT. This translates into CASSGAGTDTQYF.

The chain recombines TRBV18 with TRBJ2-3; 14 bases are shared with TRBD2. J lost 4 bases, V lost 6 bases, and 18 bases had no gene match. The CDR3 has 20 amino acids. Germline CDR1 reads KGHSH; CDR2 reads LQKENI. CDR3 nucleotides: TGTGCCAGCTCTCCTCCTTTCGGACTAGCGGGGGGAACGGGTCCAGATACGCAGTATTTT. It yields the protein CASSPPFGLAGGTGPDTQYF. Full variable domain (missing parts from reference TRBV18 and TRBJ2-3): NAGVMQNPRHLVRRRGQEARLRCSPMKGHSHVYWYRQLPEEGLKFMVYLQKENIIDESGMPKERFSAEFPKEGPSILRIQQVVRGDSAAYFCASSPPFGLAGGTGPDTQYFGPGTRLTVL.

The CDR3 protein is CASSQTFTDTQYF. In DNA, the CDR3 is TGTGCCAGCAGTCAGACTTTCACAGATACGCAGTATTTT. The chain is built from TRBV2 and TRBJ2-3, with D hard to call. Per germline, CDR1 SNHLY and CDR2 FYNNEI. V lost 5 bases, J lost 2 bases, and 8 bases lay in between. This CDR3 has 13 residues.

The genes are TRBV5-1 and TRBJ2-2; 10 nucleotides align to TRBD1. Germline CDR1 SGHRS, CDR2 YFSETQ. This CDR3 spans 17 amino acids. The trim removed 1 base at V and 3 bases at J, leaving 6 bases unmatched. The CDR3 coding sequence is TGCGCCAGCAGCTTGCTTGACAGGGGGCTAGACACCGGGGAGCTGTTTTTT. This codes for CASSLLDRGLDTGELFF.

The rearrangement joins TRBV4-2 to TRBJ2-1, with D uncertain. CDR1 is LGHNA, CDR2 YNFKEQ, per germline. V lost 4 bases and J 0 bases, leaving 13 bases between the germline ends. CDR3 length: 16 amino acids. CDR3 sequence reads: CASSPPIQVSYNEQFF. The CDR3 region has the DNA TGTGCCAGCAGCCCTCCCATCCAGGTCTCCTACAATGAGCAGTTCTTC.

The V gene is TRBV5-1, the J gene TRBJ2-3, with D unresolved. The ends were cut back, 1 base at V and 2 bases at J, with 11 bases in the middle. Germline values: CDR1 SGHRS, CDR2 YFSETQ. The CDR3 runs to 15 residues. The CDR3 here is CASSLSGLLTDTQYF. CDR3 DNA: TGCGCCAGCAGCTTGAGTGGCCTCCTCACAGATACGCAGTATTTT.

DNA of the CDR3: TGTGCCAGCAGCTTGTTGGGACAGCCCCTAGCTAACTATGGCTACACCTTC. Residues: CASSLLGQPLANYGYTF. The rearrangement joins TRBV5-6 to TRBJ1-2, with TRBD1 matching over 7 bases. V trimming: 1 base; J trimming: 0 bases; junction bases outside the gene matches: 9. The length of the CDR3 is 17 residues. Looked up from germline, CDR1 is SGHDT and CDR2 is YYEEEE.

The rearrangement uses TRBV6-5 and TRBJ1-5, with 7 bases aligning to TRBD1. Germline V gene data show CDR1 as MNHEY and CDR2 as SVGAGI. With 7 bases clipped from V and 3 bases from J, the junction kept 9 bases outside the gene matches. This CDR3 region has 15 residues. The CDR3: CASTPGTDNNQPQHF. In DNA form, the CDR3 reads TGTGCCAGCACTCCCGGGACAGATAACAATCAGCCCCAGCATTTT.

The J gene is TRBJ1-1, the V gene TRBV5-6, with a weak D call TRBD1 (5 bases). This CDR3 region has 13 residues. Trimming left V 4 bases short and J 3 bases short, with 10 bases between. Looked up from germline, CDR1 is SGHDT and CDR2 is YYEEEE. CDR3 loop: CASSPLGDTEAFF. The CDR3 nucleotides read TGTGCCAGCAGCCCCTTAGGGGACACTGAAGCTTTCTTT. The whole variable domain, filled in from reference TRBV5-6 and TRBJ1-1, reads DAGVTQSPTHLIKTRGQQVTLRCSPKSGHDTVSWYQQALGQGPQFIFQYYEEEERQRGNFPDRFSGHQFPNYSSELNVNALLLGDSALYLCASSPLGDTEAFFGQGTRLTVV.

J is TRBJ1-2 and V is TRBV18; TRBD1 might be the D (5 bases). Deletions cut 0 bases from V and 6 bases from J, with 8 bases between. Germline V CDR1 and CDR2: KGHSH, LQKENI. This CDR3 spans 13 amino acids. CDR3 nucleotides: TGTGCCAGCTCACCACCGACAGACCATGGCTACACCTTC. It translates to CASSPPTDHGYTF.

The rearrangement uses TRBV4-2 and TRBJ2-3; perhaps TRBD2 as D (5 bases). This CDR3 contains 14 residues. Germline CDR1 reads LGHNA; CDR2 reads YNFKEQ. The germline V and J ends were trimmed by 1 base and 2 bases, with 7 bases remaining between them. CDR3 nucleotide sequence: TGTGCCAGCAGCCAAGGACTATCCACAGATACGCAGTATTTT. It translates to CASSQGLSTDTQYF.

The chain recombines TRBV7-8 with TRBJ2-5; a weak D match, TRBD2 (7 bases). CDR1 and CDR2 (germline): SGHVS, FQNEAQ. The CDR3 is made up of 15 amino acids. V lost 0 bases to trimming and J lost 5 bases, with 13 bases between them. CDR3 sequence: CASSLAGGPGETQYF. The CDR3 nucleotides are TGTGCCAGCAGCTTAGCCGGGGGGCCGGGGGAGACCCAGTACTTC. The whole variable domain, filled in from reference TRBV7-8 and TRBJ2-5, reads GAGVSQSPRYKVAKRGQDVALRCDPISGHVSLFWYQQALGQGPEFLTYFQNEAQLDKSGLPSDRFFAERPEGSVSTLKIQRTQQEDSAVYLCASSLAGGPGETQYFGPGTRLLVL.

The rearrangement links TRBV7-2 to TRBJ2-1, with 11 bases aligning to TRBD2. Trimming cost V 5 bases and J 14 bases; bases outside gene matches: 11. The CDR3 length is 14 residues. CDR1 and CDR2 (germline): SGHTA, FQGNSA. DNA for the CDR3: TGTGCCAGCAGCCAAGGTCTAGCGGGGGGCCACGAGTTCTTC. Its protein product is CASSQGLAGGHEFF. Combining the CDR3 with reference TRBV7-2 and TRBJ2-1 gives the whole variable domain GAGVSQSPSNKVTEKGKDVELRCDPISGHTALYWYRQSLGQGLEFLIYFQGNSAPDKSGLPSDRFSAERTGGSVSTLTIQRTQQEDSAVYLCASSQGLAGGHEFFGPGTRLTVL.

The V and J genes are TRBV6-6 and TRBJ2-2; 8 nucleotides align to TRBD2. The CDR3 contains 15 residues. Germline V lookup: CDR1 MNHNY, CDR2 SVGAGI (reference sequence). V was clipped by 8 bases and J by 4 bases; unmatched bases: 9. This chain's CDR3 is CASVPGGGRTGELFF. The CDR3, as DNA: TGTGCCAGCGTTCCCGGGGGGGGGCGCACCGGGGAGCTGTTTTTT.

The rearrangement links TRBV5-1 to TRBJ2-5, with no clear D. Germline CDR1 SGHRS, CDR2 YFSETQ. Between the trimmed V and J ends, which lost 5 bases and 4 bases, there was a span of 15 bases. There are 14 residues in the CDR3. This CDR3 is CASRLAAEGETQYF. In nucleotides, the CDR3 is TGCGCCAGCAGACTTGCCGCGGAAGGAGAGACCCAGTACTTC.

The J gene is TRBJ2-1, the V gene TRBV5-5; no clear D. The CDR3 consists of 12 residues. CDR1 and CDR2 (germline): SGHKS, YYEKEE (reference sequence). Deletions cut 1 base from V and 9 bases from J, with 8 bases between. The CDR3 DNA reads as TGTGCCAGCAGCTTGAATTCGGGTGAGCAGTTCTTC. As protein: CASSLNSGEQFF.

This chain joins TRBV5-1 and TRBJ2-7, with 8 bases that match TRBD2. V trimming: 6 bases; J trimming: 3 bases; junction bases outside the gene matches: 8. The germline V gene has CDR1 SGHRS and CDR2 YFSETQ. The CDR3 is made up of 14 amino acids. CDR3 coding DNA: TGCGCCAGCAACGGCGGGGGGCAGATCTACGAGCAGTACTTC. Translation: CASNGGGQIYEQYF.

V is TRBV14 and J is TRBJ2-2; possibly TRBD1 for D (6 bases). The CDR3 covers 17 residues. Per the germline V gene, CDR1 is SGHDN and CDR2 is FVKESK. V was shortened by 0 bases and J by 0 bases, with 11 bases between the two germline ends. DNA for the CDR3: TGTGCCAGCAGCCAAGATCTTTACAGGGCGAACACCGGGGAGCTGTTTTTT. This translates into CASSQDLYRANTGELFF.